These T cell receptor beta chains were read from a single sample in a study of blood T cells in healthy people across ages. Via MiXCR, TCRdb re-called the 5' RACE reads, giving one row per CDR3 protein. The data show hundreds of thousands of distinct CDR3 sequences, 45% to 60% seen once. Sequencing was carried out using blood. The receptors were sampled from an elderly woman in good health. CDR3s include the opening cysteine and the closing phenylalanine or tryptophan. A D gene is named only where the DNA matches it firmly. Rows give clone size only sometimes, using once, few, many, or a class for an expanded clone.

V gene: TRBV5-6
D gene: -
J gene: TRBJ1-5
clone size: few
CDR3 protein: CASSSLRKNQPQHF
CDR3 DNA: TGTGCCAGCAGCTCGCTCCGAAAGAATCAGCCCCAGCATTTT

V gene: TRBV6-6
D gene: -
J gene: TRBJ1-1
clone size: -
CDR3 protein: CASSYRKNTEAFF
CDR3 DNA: TGTGCCAGCAGTTACCGGAAAAACACTGAAGCTTTCTTT

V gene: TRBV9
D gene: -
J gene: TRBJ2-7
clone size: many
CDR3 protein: CASSVGVAGSYEQYF
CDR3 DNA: TGTGCCAGCAGCGTAGGGGTGGCGGGGTCCTACGAGCAGTACTTC

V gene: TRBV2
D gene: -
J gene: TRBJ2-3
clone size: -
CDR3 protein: CASSPYVGTSTDTQYF
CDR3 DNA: TGTGCCAGCAGCCCCTACGTCGGGACTAGCACAGATACGCAGTATTTT

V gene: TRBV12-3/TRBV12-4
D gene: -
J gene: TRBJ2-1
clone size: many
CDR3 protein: CASSYIQGKQFF
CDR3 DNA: TGTGCCAGCAGTTACATACAGGGCAAGCAGTTCTTC

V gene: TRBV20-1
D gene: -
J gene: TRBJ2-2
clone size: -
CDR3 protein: CSASRENTGELFF
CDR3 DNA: TGCAGTGCTAGCAGGGAGAACACCGGGGAGCTGTTTTTT

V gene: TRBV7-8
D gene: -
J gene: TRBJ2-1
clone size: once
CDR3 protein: CASSSRSSRNEQFF
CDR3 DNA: TGTGCCAGCAGCTCCCGCTCTTCTAGGAATGAGCAGTTCTTC

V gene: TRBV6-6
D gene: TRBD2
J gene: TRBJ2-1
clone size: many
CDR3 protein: CASSSNSPSTSVREQFF
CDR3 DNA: TGTGCCAGCAGTTCAAATTCCCCCTCTACTAGCGTAAGAGAGCAGTTCTTC

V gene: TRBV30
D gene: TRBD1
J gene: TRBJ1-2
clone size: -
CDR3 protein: CAWSEPGQGLYGYTF
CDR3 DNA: TGTGCCTGGAGTGAGCCGGGACAGGGGCTTTATGGCTACACCTTC

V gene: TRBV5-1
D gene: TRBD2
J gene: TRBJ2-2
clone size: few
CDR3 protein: CASSLVPSGAPNTGELFF
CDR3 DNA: TGCGCCAGCAGCTTGGTCCCTAGCGGGGCCCCGAACACCGGGGAGCTGTTTTTT

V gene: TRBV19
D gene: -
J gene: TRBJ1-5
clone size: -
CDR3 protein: CASSTAGQWGQPQHF
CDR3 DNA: TGTGCCAGTAGTACTGCGGGACAATGGGGGCAGCCCCAGCATTTT

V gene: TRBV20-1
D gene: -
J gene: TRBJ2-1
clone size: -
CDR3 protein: CSASNGHYNEQFF
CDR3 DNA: TGCAGTGCTTCGAATGGCCACTACAATGAGCAGTTCTTC

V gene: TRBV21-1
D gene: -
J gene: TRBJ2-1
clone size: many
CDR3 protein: CASSPKIDKTNEQFF
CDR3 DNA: TGTGCCAGCAGCCCAAAGATAGACAAGACCAATGAGCAGTTCTTC

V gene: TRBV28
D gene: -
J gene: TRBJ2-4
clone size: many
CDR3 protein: CASSPTTDRPIEHIQYF
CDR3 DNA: TGTGCCAGCAGCCCCACCACCGACAGGCCAATCGAACACATTCAGTACTTC

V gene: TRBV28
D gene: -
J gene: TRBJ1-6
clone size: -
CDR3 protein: CASSLSYNNSPLHF
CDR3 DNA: TGTGCCAGCAGTTTATCCTATAATAATTCACCCCTCCACTTT

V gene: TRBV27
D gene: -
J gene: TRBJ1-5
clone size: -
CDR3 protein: CASSFPGRGQPQHF
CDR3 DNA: TGTGCCAGCAGTTTTCCAGGGCGTGGTCAGCCCCAGCATTTT

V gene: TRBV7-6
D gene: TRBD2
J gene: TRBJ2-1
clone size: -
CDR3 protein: CASSLSPSGGRFF
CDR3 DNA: TGTGCCAGCAGCTTGTCGCCTAGCGGGGGAAGGTTCTTC

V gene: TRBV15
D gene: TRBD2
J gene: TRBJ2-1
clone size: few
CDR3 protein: CATSRDPSSGKTKSEQFF
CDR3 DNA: TGTGCCACCAGCAGAGATCCATCTAGCGGGAAAACAAAGAGCGAGCAGTTCTTC

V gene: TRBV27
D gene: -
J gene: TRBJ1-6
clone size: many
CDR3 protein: CASSEPLGPLHF
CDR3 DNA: TGTGCCAGCAGCGAACCACTCGGACCCCTCCACTTT

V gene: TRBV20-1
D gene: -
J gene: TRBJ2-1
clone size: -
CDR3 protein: CSAENRDEQFF
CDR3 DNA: TGCAGTGCCGAGAACAGGGATGAGCAGTTCTTC

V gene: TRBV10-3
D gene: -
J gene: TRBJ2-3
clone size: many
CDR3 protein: CATLSKDGYTDTQYF
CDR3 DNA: TGTGCCACCCTAAGTAAGGACGGATACACAGATACGCAGTATTTT

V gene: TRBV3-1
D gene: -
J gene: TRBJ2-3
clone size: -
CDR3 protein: CASSQLGRTDTQYF
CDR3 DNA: TGTGCCAGCAGCCAATTAGGACGCACAGATACGCAGTATTTT

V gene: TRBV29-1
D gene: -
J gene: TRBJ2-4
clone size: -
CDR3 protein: CSVGGASSKNIQYF
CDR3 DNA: TGCAGCGTTGGAGGGGCCTCAAGCAAAAACATTCAGTACTTC

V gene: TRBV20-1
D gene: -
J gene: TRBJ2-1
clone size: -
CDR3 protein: CSARDVAIPGDNEQFF
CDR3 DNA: TGCAGTGCTAGAGATGTGGCTATCCCTGGTGACAATGAGCAGTTCTTC

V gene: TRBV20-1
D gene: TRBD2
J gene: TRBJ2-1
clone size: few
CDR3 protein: CSARDLAASSYNEQFF
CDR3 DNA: TGCAGTGCTAGAGACCTAGCGGCGAGCTCCTACAATGAGCAGTTCTTC

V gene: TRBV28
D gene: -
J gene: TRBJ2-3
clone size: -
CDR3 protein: CASSLMASSTDTQYF
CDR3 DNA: TGTGCCAGCAGTTTAATGGCCTCAAGCACAGATACGCAGTATTTT

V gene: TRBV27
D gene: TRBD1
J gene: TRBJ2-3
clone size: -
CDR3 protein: CASKSNTGTGDDTQYF
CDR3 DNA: TGTGCCAGCAAGTCGAACACCGGGACAGGAGACGATACGCAGTATTTT

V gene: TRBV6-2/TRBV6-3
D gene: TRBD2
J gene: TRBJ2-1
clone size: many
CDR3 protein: CASSLAASSYNEQFF
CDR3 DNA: TGTGCCAGCAGTCTAGCGGCTAGCTCCTACAATGAGCAGTTCTTC

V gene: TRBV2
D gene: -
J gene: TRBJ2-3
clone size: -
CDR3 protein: CASSEVWADTQYF
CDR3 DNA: TGTGCCAGCAGTGAGGTCTGGGCAGATACGCAGTATTTT

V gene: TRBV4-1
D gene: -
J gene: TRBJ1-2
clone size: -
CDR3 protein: CASSQVWKEVYGYTF
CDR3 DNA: TGCGCCAGCAGCCAAGTTTGGAAGGAAGTCTATGGCTACACCTTC

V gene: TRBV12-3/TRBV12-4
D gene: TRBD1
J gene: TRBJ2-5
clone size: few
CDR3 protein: CASSFSPGQGQETQYF
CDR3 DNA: TGTGCCAGCAGTTTTTCCCCTGGACAGGGCCAAGAGACCCAGTACTTC

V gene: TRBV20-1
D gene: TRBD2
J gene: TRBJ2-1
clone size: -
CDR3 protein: CSAIGVGLAGSRQEQFF
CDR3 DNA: TGCAGTGCCATAGGGGTGGGACTAGCGGGCTCCAGACAAGAGCAGTTCTTC

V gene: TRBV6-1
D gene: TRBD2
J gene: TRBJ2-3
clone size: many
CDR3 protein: CASRYSGRLDTQYF
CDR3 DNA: TGTGCCAGCCGCTATAGCGGGAGATTAGATACGCAGTATTTT